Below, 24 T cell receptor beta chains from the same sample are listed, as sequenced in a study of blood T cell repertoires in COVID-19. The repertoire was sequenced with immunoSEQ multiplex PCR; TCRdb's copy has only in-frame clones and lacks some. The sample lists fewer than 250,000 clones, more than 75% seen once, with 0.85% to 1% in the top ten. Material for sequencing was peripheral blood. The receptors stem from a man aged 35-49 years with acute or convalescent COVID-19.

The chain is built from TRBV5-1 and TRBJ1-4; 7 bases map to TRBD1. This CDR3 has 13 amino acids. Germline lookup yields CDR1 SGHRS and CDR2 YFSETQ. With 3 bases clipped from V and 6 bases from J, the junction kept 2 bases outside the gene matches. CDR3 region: CASSSGTDEKLFF. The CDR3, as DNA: TGCGCCAGCAGCTCCGGGACAGATGAAAAACTGTTTTTT.

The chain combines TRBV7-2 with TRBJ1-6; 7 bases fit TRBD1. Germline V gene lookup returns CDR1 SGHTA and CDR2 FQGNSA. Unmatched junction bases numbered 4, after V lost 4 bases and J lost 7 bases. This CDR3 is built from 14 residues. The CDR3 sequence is CASSSGTANSPLHF. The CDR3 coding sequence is TGTGCCAGCAGCTCGGGGACAGCGAATTCACCCCTCCACTTT.

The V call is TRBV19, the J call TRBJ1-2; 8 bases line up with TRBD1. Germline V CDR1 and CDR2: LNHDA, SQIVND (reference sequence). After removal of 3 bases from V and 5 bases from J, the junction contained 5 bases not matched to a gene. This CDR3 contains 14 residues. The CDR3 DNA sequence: TGTGCCAGTAGTATTAACAGGGGGAAGTATGGCTACACCTTC. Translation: CASSINRGKYGYTF.

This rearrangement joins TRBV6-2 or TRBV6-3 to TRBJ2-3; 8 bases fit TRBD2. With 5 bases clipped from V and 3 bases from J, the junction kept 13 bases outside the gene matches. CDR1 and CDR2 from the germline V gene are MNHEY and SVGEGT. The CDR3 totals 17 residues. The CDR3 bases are TGTGCCAGCAGTCCCGGAAGTAGCGGGGATCGGACAGATACGCAGTATTTT. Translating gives CASSPGSSGDRTDTQYF.

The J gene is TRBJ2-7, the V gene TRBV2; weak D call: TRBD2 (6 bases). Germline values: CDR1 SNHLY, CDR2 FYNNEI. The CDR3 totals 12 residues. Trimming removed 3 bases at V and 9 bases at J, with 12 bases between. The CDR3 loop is CASSEGSGSQYF. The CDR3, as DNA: TGTGCCAGCAGTGAGGGGAGCGGGTCGCAGTACTTC. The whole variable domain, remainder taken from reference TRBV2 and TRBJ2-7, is EPEVTQTPSHQVTQMGQEVILRCVPISNHLYFYWYRQILGQKVEFLVSFYNNEISEKSEIFDDQFSVERPDGSNFTLKIRSTKLEDSAMYFCASSEGSGSQYFGPGTRLTVT.

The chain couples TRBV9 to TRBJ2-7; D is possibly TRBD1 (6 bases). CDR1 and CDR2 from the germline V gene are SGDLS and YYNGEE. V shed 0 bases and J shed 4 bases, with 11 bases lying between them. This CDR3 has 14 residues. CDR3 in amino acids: CASSVAGHGYEQYF. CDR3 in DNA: TGTGCCAGCAGCGTAGCGGGACATGGGTACGAGCAGTACTTC.

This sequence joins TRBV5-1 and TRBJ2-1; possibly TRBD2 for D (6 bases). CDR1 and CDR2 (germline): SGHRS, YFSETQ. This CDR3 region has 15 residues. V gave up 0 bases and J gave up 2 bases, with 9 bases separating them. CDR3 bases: TGCGCCAGCAGCTTGGGACTAGTAACCTACAATGAGCAGTTCTTC. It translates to CASSLGLVTYNEQFF.

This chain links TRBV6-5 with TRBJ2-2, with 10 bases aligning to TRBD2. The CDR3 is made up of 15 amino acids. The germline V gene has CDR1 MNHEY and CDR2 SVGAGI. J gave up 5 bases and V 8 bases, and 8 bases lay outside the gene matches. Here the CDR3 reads CASGDSGGRTGELFF. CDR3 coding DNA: TGTGCCAGCGGAGATAGCGGGGGGCGAACCGGGGAGCTGTTTTTT.

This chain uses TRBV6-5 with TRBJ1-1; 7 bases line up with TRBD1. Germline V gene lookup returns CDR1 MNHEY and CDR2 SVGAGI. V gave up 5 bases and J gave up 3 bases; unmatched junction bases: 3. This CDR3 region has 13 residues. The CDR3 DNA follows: TGTGCCAGCAGTCGACAGGGTGACACTGAAGCTTTCTTT. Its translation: CASSRQGDTEAFF.

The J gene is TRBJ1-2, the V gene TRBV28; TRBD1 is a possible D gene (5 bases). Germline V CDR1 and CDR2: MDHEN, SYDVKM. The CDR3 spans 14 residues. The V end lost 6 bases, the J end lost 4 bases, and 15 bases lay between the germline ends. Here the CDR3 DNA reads TGTGCCAGCAGGCCGACAGCGACTCGCTATGGCTACACCTTC. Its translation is CASRPTATRYGYTF.

CDR3 DNA: TGTGCCAGCAGCTTGGGATCCTTGGGGGCCAATCAGCCCCAGCATTTT. Protein product: CASSLGSLGANQPQHF. V usage is TRBV5-6 and J usage is TRBJ1-5; perhaps TRBD1 as D (6 bases). Trimming took 0 bases from V and 3 from J, leaving 13 bases between them. The CDR3 has 16 amino acids. Germline CDR1 SGHDT, CDR2 YYEEEE. The full variable domain, rest sourced from reference TRBV5-6 and TRBJ1-5, is DAGVTQSPTHLIKTRGQQVTLRCSPKSGHDTVSWYQQALGQGPQFIFQYYEEEERQRGNFPDRFSGHQFPNYSSELNVNALLLGDSALYLCASSLGSLGANQPQHFGDGTRLSIL.

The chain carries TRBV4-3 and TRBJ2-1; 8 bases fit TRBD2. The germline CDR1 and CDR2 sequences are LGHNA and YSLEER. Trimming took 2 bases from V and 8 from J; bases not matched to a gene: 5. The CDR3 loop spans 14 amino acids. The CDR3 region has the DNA TGCGCCAGCAGCCAAACGGGGGGGCAGGATGAGCAGTTCTTC. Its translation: CASSQTGGQDEQFF.

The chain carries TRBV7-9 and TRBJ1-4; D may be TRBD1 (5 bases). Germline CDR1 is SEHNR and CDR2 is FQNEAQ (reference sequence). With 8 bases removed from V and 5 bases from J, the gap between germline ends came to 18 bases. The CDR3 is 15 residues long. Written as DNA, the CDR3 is TGTGCCAGCCTCCCAGGGTTTAGGGCCAATGAAAAACTGTTTTTT. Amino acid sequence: CASLPGFRANEKLFF.

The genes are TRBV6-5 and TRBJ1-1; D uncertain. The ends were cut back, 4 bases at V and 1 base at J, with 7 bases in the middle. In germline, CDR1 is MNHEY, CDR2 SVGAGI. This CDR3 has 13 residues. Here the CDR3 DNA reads TGTGCCAGCAGTTTACAGTGGAACACTGAAGCTTTCTTT. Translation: CASSLQWNTEAFF.

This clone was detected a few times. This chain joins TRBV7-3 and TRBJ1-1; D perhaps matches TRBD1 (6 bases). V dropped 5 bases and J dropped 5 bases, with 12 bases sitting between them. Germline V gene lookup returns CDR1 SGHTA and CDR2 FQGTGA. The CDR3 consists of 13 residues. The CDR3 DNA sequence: TGTGCCAGCAGCCTATCCACAGGGACTGAAGCTTTCTTT. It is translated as CASSLSTGTEAFF.

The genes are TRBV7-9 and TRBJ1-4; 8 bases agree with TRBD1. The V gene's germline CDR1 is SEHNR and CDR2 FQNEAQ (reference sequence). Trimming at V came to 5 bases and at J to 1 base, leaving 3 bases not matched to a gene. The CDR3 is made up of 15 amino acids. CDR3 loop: CASSTGQGTNEKLFF. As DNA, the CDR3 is TGTGCCAGCAGCACCGGACAGGGAACTAATGAAAAACTGTTTTTT.

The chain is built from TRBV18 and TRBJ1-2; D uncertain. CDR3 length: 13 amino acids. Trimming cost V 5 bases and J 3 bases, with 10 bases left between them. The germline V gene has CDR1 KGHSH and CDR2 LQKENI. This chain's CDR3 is CASSTTRDYGYTF. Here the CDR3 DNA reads TGTGCCAGCTCAACTACTAGGGACTATGGCTACACCTTC.

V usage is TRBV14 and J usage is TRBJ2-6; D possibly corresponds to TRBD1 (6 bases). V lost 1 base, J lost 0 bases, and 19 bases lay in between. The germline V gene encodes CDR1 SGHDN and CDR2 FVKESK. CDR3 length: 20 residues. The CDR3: CASSQVGPTGRGSGANVLTF. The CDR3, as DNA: TGTGCCAGCAGCCAAGTGGGCCCGACAGGTCGGGGCTCTGGGGCCAACGTCCTGACTTTC.

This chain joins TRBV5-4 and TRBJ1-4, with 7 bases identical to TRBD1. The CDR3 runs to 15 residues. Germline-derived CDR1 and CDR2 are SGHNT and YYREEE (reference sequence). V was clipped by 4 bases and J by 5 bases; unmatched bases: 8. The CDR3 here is CASSLSNRGNEKLFF. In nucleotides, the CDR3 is TGTGCCAGCAGCCTCTCGAACAGGGGCAATGAAAAACTGTTTTTT. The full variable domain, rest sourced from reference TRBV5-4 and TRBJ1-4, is ETGVTQSPTHLIKTRGQQVTLRCSSQSGHNTVSWYQQALGQGPQFIFQYYREEENGRGNFPPRFSGLQFPNYSSELNVNALELDDSALYLCASSLSNRGNEKLFFGSGTQLSVL.

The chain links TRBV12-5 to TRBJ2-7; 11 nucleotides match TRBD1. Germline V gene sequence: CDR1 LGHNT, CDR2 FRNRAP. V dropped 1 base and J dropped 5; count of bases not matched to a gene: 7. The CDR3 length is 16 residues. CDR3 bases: TGTGCTAGTGGTTTGGGGACCGGGACAGGGGGTCACGAGCAGTACTTC. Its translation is CASGLGTGTGGHEQYF. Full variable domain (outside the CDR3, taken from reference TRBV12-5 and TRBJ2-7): DARVTQTPRHKVTEMGQEVTMRCQPILGHNTVFWYRQTMMQGLELLAYFRNRAPLDDSGMPKDRFSAEMPDATLATLKIQPSEPRDSAVYFCASGLGTGTGGHEQYFGPGTRLTVT.

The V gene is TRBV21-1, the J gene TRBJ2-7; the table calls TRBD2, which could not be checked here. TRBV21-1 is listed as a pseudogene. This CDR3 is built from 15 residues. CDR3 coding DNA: TGTGCCAGCACCTTTTCGGCGGTGGGTTTCGACGAGCAGTACTTC. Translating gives CASTFSAVGFDEQYF.

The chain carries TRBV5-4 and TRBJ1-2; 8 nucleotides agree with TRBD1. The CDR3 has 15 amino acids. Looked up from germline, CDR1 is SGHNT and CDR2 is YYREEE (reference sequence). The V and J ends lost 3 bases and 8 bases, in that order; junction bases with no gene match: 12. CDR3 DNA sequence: TGTGCCAGCAGCTCCCCGGGGACAGGACGGGGAGGCTACACCTTC. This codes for CASSSPGTGRGGYTF.

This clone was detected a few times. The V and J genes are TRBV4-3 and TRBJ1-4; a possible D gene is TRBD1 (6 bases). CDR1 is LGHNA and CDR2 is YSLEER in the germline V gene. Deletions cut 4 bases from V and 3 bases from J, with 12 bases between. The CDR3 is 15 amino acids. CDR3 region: CASSLLQGANEKLFF. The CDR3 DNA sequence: TGCGCCAGCAGCCTACTACAGGGAGCTAATGAAAAACTGTTTTTT.

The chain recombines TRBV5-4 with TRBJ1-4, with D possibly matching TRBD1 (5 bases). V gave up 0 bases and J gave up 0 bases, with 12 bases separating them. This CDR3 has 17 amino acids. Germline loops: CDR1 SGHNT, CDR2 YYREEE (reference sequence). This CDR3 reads CASSLGPGKATNEKLFF. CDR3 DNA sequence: TGTGCCAGCAGCTTGGGACCAGGGAAGGCAACTAATGAAAAACTGTTTTTT.